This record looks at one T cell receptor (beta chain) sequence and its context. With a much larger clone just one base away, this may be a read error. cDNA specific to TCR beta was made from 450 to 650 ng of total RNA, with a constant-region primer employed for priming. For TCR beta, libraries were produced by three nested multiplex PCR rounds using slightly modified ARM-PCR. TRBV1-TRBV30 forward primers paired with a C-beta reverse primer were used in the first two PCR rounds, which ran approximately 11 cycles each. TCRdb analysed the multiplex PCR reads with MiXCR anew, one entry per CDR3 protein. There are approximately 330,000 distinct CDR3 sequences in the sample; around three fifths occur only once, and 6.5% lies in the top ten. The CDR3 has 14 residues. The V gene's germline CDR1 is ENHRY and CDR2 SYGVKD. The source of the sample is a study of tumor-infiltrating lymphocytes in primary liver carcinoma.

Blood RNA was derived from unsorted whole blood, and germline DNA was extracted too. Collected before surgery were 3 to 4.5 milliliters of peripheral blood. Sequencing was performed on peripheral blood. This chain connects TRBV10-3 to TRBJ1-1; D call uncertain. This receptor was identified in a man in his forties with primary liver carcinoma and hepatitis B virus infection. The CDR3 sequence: CAISESNRMTGAFF. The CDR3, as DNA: TGTGCCATCAGTGAGTCGAACCGAATGACTGGAGCTTTCTTT.